This T cell receptor (beta chain) originates from a study of OX40 agonist ivuxolimab in advanced cancers. Looking at the study overall: Ivuxolimab was a fully human IgG2 agonistic monoclonal antibody targeting the costimulatory receptor OX40 (CD134). Among the roughly 52 dose-escalation patients, approximately 20 had hepatocellular carcinoma, approximately 15 melanoma, 9 renal cell carcinoma and 9 head and neck cancer. Patients were allowed to have had prior anti-PD-1, anti-PD-L1 or anti-CTLA-4 therapy, and less than 45% of the dose-escalation patients had previously received checkpoint inhibitors. Intravenous ivuxolimab was administered to patients every 2 weeks at six dose levels: 0.01, 0.1, 0.3, 1.5, 3 and 10 mg/kg. Partial responses were achieved by three dose-escalation patients, of whom one had hepatocellular carcinoma and two had cutaneous melanoma. In the dose-escalation cohort, 82.7% of patients were male, and the mean age was roughly 60 years, with a range of roughly 20 to 80. The paper describes the monotherapy dose-escalation part (N of about 47 patients) of the phase I trial of ivuxolimab. The purpose of peripheral TCRbeta sequencing was to test whether ivuxolimab changed TCR sequence diversity and led to clonal T-cell expansion.

The trial excluded patients who had a history of autoimmune disease or were on systemic immunosuppression. Peripheral blood for TCR sequencing was drawn from every dose cohort at baseline, at cycle 4 day 1 and at cycle 7 day 1. Samples came from an open-label, multicenter, first-in-human phase I dose-escalation trial of ivuxolimab. Adults with locally advanced or metastatic melanoma, renal cell carcinoma, hepatocellular carcinoma or head and neck squamous cell carcinoma were enrolled in the trial. Before TCR sequencing, CD4+ T cells and CD8+ T cells were sorted from peripheral blood as separate populations. V loses 3 bases at its end and J loses 13 bases; junction bases beyond the gene matches: 12. The CDR3 contains 13 residues, cysteine and phenylalanine counted. Only the CDR3 DNA stays, 39 bases, in frame from base 1. From a lookup of the germline V gene, CDR1 and CDR2 are SQVTM and ANQGSEA. Turning to this clone: Its antigen specificity is not known. No much larger clone exists at a distance of one base, and base qualities are not known.

The research as a whole found: At doses of 0.1 to 3.0 mg/kg, clonal expansion of both CD4+ and CD8+ T cells in blood was seen between baseline and week 6. The antigen specificity of the clonally expanded peripheral T cells was not determined. In the 0.1-3.0 mg/kg groups, partial responders had among the lowest normalized peripheral clonal expansion, particularly in CD8+ T cells. After ivuxolimab, more expanded clones were found on average in CD8+ T cells than in CD4+ T cells. Low levels of normalized T-cell clonal expansion were also shown by some nonresponding patients.

Genomic DNA was extracted from sorted cells for sequencing of the TCRbeta CDR3 region. TCRbeta CDR3 regions were sequenced using the immunoSEQ Assay. Entries here come from immuneACCESS through TCRdb and include only in-frame sequences with V and J called. Some clones fail to appear in such tables; in the studies checked, an unresolved V gene covers under half of the shortfall, and the cause of the remainder is unknown. The sample contains just over 95,000 clones, around 89% of them found a single time. The top ten hold about 0.16% of the sample. This receptor was obtained from an adult with an advanced solid tumor such as melanoma, head and neck, liver or kidney cancer. The chain is assembled from TRBV29-1 and TRBJ2-4; 7 of the junction bases match TRBD2. The sample was CD4+ or CD8+ T cells sorted from blood, taken in a trial of the OX40 agonist ivuxolimab. In nucleotide form, the sequence is TGCAGCGTTGACCTATCGGGACCCGGGGGGCAGTACTTC. It encodes CSVDLSGPGGQYF.